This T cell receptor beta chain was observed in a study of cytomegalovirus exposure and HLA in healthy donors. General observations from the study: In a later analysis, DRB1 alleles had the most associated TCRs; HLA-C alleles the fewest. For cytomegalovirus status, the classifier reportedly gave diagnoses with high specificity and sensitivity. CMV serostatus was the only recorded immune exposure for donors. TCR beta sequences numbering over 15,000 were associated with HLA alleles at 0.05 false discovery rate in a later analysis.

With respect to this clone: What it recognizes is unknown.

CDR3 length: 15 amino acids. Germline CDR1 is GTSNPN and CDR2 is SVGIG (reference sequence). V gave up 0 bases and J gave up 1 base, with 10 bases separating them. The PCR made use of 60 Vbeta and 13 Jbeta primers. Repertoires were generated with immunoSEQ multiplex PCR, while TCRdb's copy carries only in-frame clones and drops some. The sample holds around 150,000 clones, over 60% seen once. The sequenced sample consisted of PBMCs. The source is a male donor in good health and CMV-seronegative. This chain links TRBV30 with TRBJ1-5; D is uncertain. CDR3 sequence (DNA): TGTGCCTGGAGTGTCGGGAGGGTGAGCAATCAGCCCCAGCATTTT. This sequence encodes CAWSVGRVSNQPQHF.